This TCR beta chain originates from a study of beta chain features in type 1 diabetes. Investigators reverse transcribed all isolated RNA, so they sequenced expressed TCRB transcripts. Measured with immunoSEQ multiplex PCR; TCRdb has only the in-frame clones, and not every one. The profile covers more than 550,000 clones, with over 12% appearing a single time and less than 0.04% taken by the ten largest. Trimming at V came to 5 bases and at J to 6 bases, leaving 8 bases not matched to a gene. Germline V gene sequence: CDR1 MNHEY, CDR2 SVGAGI. This CDR3 contains 15 residues. Whole-study results and caveats: When Type 1 diabetes patients were examined, their TCRB CDR3s proved moderately but significantly shorter in all four CD4+ subsets. A pattern of fewer insertions and more deletions at VDJ junctions was seen in type 1 diabetes patients.

The count of this clone is one. Its antigen is currently unknown. This receptor was identified in a man between 18 and 29 years old with type 1 diabetes. V is TRBV6-5 and J is TRBJ2-3; TRBD1 matches 10 bases. Sequencing was performed on naive CD4+ T cells from blood. The CDR3 DNA follows: TGTGCCAGCAGTACTCCGGGACAGGGGAGCGATACGCAGTATTTT. Its translation: CASSTPGQGSDTQYF.